A selection of T cell receptor beta chains follows, all from one sample in a study of tumor-infiltrating lymphocytes in primary liver carcinoma. TCRdb used MiXCR to reprocess the multiplex PCR reads, holding one entry per CDR3 protein. The profile shows fewer than 400,000 distinct CDR3 sequences, about 60% of them singletons. The sample was peripheral blood. These receptors were collected from a man aged 40-49 years with primary liver carcinoma and hepatitis B virus infection. The CDR3 runs from the conserved cysteine through the conserved F or W. D genes are given only for firm matches. For some rows the clone size is stated as once, few or many, or as a class when expanded; others skip it.

>.|many|TRBV10-3|TRBJ1-4
TGTGCCACCCGGACAGAGAGGAGGGAAAAACTGTTTTTT
CATRTERREKLFF
>.|.|TRBV11-2|TRBJ2-2
TGTACCAGCAGCTTAGATGGGAGACTACACACCGGGGAGCTGTTTTTT
CTSSLDGRLHTGELFF
>.|.|TRBV28|TRBJ2-3
TGTGCCAGCAGTTTATCGGCCAGACATCAGCCCCAGTATTTT
CASSLSARHQPQYF
>TRBD1|.|TRBV10-3|TRBJ2-1
TGTGCCATCAGGCCGAGACAGGGAGTAGATGAGCAGTTCTTC
CAIRPRQGVDEQFF
>.|.|TRBV29-1|TRBJ1-2
TGCAGCACCTTTGGGGGGACGACTAACTATGGCTACACCTTC
CSTFGGTTNYGYTF
>TRBD2|.|TRBV14|TRBJ2-2
TGTGCCAGCAGCCCTCCTTCAGCGGGAGTGGGCACCGGGGAGCTGTTTTTT
CASSPPSAGVGTGELFF
>.|.|TRBV11-2|TRBJ2-1
TGTGTCAGCAGCTCAGACGGCCACAATGAACAGTTCTTC
CVSSSDGHNEQFF
>.|many|TRBV7-9|TRBJ2-2
TGTGCCAGCACCCTAGGGGCAGCTAACACCGGGGAGCTGTTTTTT
CASTLGAANTGELFF
>.|.|TRBV30|TRBJ2-1
TGTGCCTGGAGGGGGGACCCAAAGCTAAATGGGCAGTTCTTC
CAWRGDPKLNGQFF
>TRBD1|.|TRBV29-1|TRBJ2-7
TGCATCGTTGAGTTTGGTAGCAGGGGGTACGAGCAGTACTTC
CIVEFGSRGYEQYF
>TRBD1|many|TRBV5-1|TRBJ2-7
TGCGCCAGCAGCCGGCAACAGGGGATCAACGAGCAGTACTTC
CASSRQQGINEQYF
>.|many|TRBV29-1|TRBJ2-7
TGCAGCGTTGAAAGAAGGGGCTCGGAGCAAGAGCAGTACTTC
CSVERRGSEQEQYF
>.|.|TRBV6-1|TRBJ1-5
TGTGCCAGCAGTCTCCGGGAGGGGTGGAATCAGCCCCAGCATTTT
CASSLREGWNQPQHF
>.|.|TRBV30|TRBJ1-3
TGTGCCTCCCTCGGGACTGGAAACACCATATATTTT
CASLGTGNTIYF
>.|.|TRBV14|TRBJ2-1
TGTACCAGCAGCCCGGGGACTGAGTCCTACAATGAGCAGTTCTTC
CTSSPGTESYNEQFF
>.|.|TRBV5-6|TRBJ2-1
TGTGCCAGCAGCAGCGAGAGTACCCTCTACAATGAGCAGTTCTTC
CASSSESTLYNEQFF
>.|many|TRBV6-1|TRBJ2-7
TGTGCCAGCATGAGAGCAGGGTACGGGGAGCAGTACTTC
CASMRAGYGEQYF
>TRBD2|.|TRBV11-2|TRBJ2-1
TGTGCCGGCAGCTTAGCCCTAGCGGGAATTATCAGAGAGCAGTTCTTC
CAGSLALAGIIREQFF
>.|.|TRBV28|TRBJ2-1
TGTGCCAGCAGTATCCGGACTACTCCCAGGGTGCAGTTCTTC
CASSIRTTPRVQFF
>.|many|TRBV12-3/TRBV12-4|TRBJ1-2
TGTGCCAGCACCCAGGGAGGGTTTAACTATGGCTACACCTTC
CASTQGGFNYGYTF
>TRBD2|many|TRBV11-2|TRBJ2-1
TGTGCCAGCAGCCGACTAGCGGGAGGCCGAGAGCAGTTCTTC
CASSRLAGGREQFF
>.|.|TRBV2|TRBJ1-1
TGTGCCAGCAGGACTACCACGAACACTGAAGCTTTCTTT
CASRTTTNTEAFF
>TRBD1|.|TRBV6-1|TRBJ2-3
TGTGCCAGCTGCCGGGACAGGGGAGCGCGAGATACGCAGTATTTT
CASCRDRGARDTQYF
>TRBD1|.|TRBV6-5|TRBJ2-7
TGTGCCAGCAATAGGACAGGGGGCTACGAGCAGAACTTC
CASNRTGGYEQNF
>.|.|TRBV12-3/TRBV12-4|TRBJ2-5
TGTGCCAGCAGCCCCACCGGGACTGGCGGACTCCAGGAGACCCAGTACTTC
CASSPTGTGGLQETQYF
>TRBD2|many|TRBV4-2|TRBJ2-2
TGTGCCAGCAGCCAAGAGACTAGCGTAGGGTGGGAGGAGCTGTTTTTT
CASSQETSVGWEELFF
>.|.|TRBV6-5|TRBJ2-2
TGTGCCAGCAGGCGACAGGTGGCAAGCACCGGGGAGCTGTTTTTT
CASRRQVASTGELFF
>.|.|TRBV6-6|TRBJ1-1
TGTGCCTGCAGTTCCCCCACCGGGGTGAACACTGAAGCTTTCTTT
CACSSPTGVNTEAFF
>.|.|TRBV6-6|TRBJ1-1
TGTGCCAGCAGATATGACAGAGGGTTTCCTGAAGCTTTCTTT
CASRYDRGFPEAFF
>.|.|TRBV5-6|TRBJ1-5
TGTGCCAGCAGCTTGGGGCGGGGAAAGCCCCAGCATTTT
CASSLGRGKPQHF
>.|.|TRBV28|TRBJ1-6
TGTTCCAGCAGGGGCGGACTTCTGAGCTCCTATAATTCACCCCTCCACTTT
CSSRGGLLSSYNSPLHF
>TRBD2|.|TRBV29-1|TRBJ2-7
TGCAGCACCCAAGCGGGAGCCCCCCCCCACGAGCAGTACTTC
CSTQAGAPPHEQYF
>.|.|TRBV18|TRBJ2-7
TGTGCCAGCTCACCACCAACCTACGAGCAGTACTTC
CASSPPTYEQYF
>TRBD1|.|TRBV29-1|TRBJ1-2
TGCAGCGTGATGGGGGGACAGGGGGCCCTCGGCTACACCTTC
CSVMGGQGALGYTF
>.|.|TRBV10-3|TRBJ2-2
TGTGCCATCAGTGATGAAATTGTGATGAGAGGGAACACCCGGGAGCTGTTTTTT
CAISDEIVMRGNTRELFF
>TRBD2|.|TRBV11-2|TRBJ2-2
TGTGCCAGCAAGCAACGCGGGAGGACGCAAAACACCGGGGAGCTGTTATTT
CASKQRGRTQNTGELLF
>.|.|TRBV4-2|TRBJ1-5
TGTGCCAGCAGCCAAACGGGACATACTAATAGCAATCGGCCCCAGCATTTT
CASSQTGHTNSNRPQHF